This TCR beta chain was sequenced in a study of T cell changes during pregnancy in multiple sclerosis. V was trimmed by 5 bases and J by 1 base, leaving 14 bases between them. This CDR3 has 15 amino acids. Germline loops: CDR1 MGHRA, CDR2 YSYEKL. Data came from immunoSEQ multiplex PCR; TCRdb stores just in-frame clones and leaves some out. The sample lists roughly 90,000 clones, less than 95% occurring once. The source was peripheral blood, collected before pregnancy. This chain joins TRBV4-1 and TRBJ2-5, with a possible D match to TRBD1 (6 bases). The TCR comes from a female donor with multiple sclerosis, enrolled in a pregnancy study. The CDR3 here is CASSSGGRGQETQYF. DNA for the CDR3: TGCGCCAGCAGCAGTGGGGGCAGGGGCCAAGAGACCCAGTACTTC.